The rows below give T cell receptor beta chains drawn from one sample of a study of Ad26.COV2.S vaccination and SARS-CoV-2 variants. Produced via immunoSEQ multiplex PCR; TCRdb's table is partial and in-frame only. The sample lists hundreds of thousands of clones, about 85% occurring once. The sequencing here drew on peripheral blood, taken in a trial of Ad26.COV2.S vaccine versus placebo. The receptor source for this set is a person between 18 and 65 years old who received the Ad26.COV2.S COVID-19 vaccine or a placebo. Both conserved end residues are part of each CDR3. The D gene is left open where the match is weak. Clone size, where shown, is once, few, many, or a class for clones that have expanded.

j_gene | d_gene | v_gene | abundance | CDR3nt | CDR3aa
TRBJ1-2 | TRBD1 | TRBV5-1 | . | TGCGCCAGCAGTTTCGACAGGGCATCCTCTAACTATGGCTACACCTTC | CASSFDRASSNYGYTF
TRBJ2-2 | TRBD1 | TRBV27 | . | TGTGCCAGCAGTTCCTTCGGACAGGTCCCAGGGGAGCTGTTTTTT | CASSSFGQVPGELFF
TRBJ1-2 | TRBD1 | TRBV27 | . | TGTGCCAGCAGCCAAACCGGACAGGGGGCATGGGGCTACACCTTC | CASSQTGQGAWGYTF
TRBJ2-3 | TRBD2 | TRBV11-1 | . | TGTGCCAGCAGTAGACTAGCGGGGGTTGGAGATACGCAGTATTTT | CASSRLAGVGDTQYF
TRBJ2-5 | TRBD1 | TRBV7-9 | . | TGTGCCAGCAGCTTAGCCCAGGGGGCGCAGGAGACCCAGTACTTC | CASSLAQGAQETQYF
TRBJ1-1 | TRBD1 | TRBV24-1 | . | TGTGCCACCAGTGTTACAGGGGGGGAGGCTTTCTTT | CATSVTGGEAFF
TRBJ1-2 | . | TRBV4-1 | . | TGCGCCAGCAGTGGGGGTGACGGCTACTATGGCTACACCTTC | CASSGGDGYYGYTF
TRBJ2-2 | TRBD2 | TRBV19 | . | TGTGCCAGTAGTATTGCTAGCGGGGGGCAAAACACCGGGGAGCTGTTTTTT | CASSIASGGQNTGELFF
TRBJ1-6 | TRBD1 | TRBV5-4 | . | TGTGCCAGCAGCCCAACGGGACAGGCGTATTCACCCCTCCACTTT | CASSPTGQAYSPLHF
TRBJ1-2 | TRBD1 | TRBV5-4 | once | TGTGCCAGCAGATCGACAGGGAACTATGGCTACACCTTC | CASRSTGNYGYTF
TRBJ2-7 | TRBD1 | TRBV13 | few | TGTGCCAGCAGCTTAGCGAGACAGGGGGCGTACGAGCAGTACTTC | CASSLARQGAYEQYF
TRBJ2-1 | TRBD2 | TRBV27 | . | TGTGCCACCGGGAGGGGCTCCTACAATGAGCAGTTCTTC | CATGRGSYNEQFF
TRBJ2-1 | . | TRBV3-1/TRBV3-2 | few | TGTGCCAGCAGCCAGACCAGGGACTCCTACAATGAGCAGTTCTTC | CASSQTRDSYNEQFF
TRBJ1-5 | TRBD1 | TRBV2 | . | TGTGCCAGCAGCGCCGACAGGGGGCAGAATCAGCCCCAGCATTTT | CASSADRGQNQPQHF
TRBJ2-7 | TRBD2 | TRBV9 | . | TGTGCCAGCAGCGTAGGACTAGCTCCAGACGAGCAGTACTTC | CASSVGLAPDEQYF
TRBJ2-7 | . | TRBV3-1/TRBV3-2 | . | TGTGCCAGCAGCCAGACCTACTACGAGCAGTACTTC | CASSQTYYEQYF
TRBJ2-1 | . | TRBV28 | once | TGTGCCAGCAGTTTCGTAGGTCCGGGGGCAATGGGGCCCAATGAGCAGTTCTTC | CASSFVGPGAMGPNEQFF
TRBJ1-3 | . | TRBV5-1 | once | TGCGCCAGCAGCTCTGACAGCTTCTCTGGAAACACCATATATTTT | CASSSDSFSGNTIYF
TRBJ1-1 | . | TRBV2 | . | TGTGCCACCCTGAGGGAGGCGAACACTGAAGCTTTCTTT | CATLREANTEAFF
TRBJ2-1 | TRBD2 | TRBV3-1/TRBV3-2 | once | TGTGCCAGCAGCTCAGGGACTAGTATTACTGAGCAGTTCTTC | CASSSGTSITEQFF
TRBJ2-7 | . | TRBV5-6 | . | TGTGCCAGCAGCTTGGACCCAAAAGGGACCTACGAGCAGTACTTC | CASSLDPKGTYEQYF
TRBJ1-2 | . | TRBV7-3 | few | TGTGCCAGCAGCTTAACGTTCGGGACCACCAATGGCTACACCTTC | CASSLTFGTTNGYTF
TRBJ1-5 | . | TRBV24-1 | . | TGTGCCACCAGTGATTTCCTGCCCTTGTGCAGGGTTGCATTTGGCAATCAGCCCCAGCATTTT | CATSDFLPLCRVAFGNQPQHF